The text below deals with one T cell receptor (beta chain). The sample comes from a study of CD4+ T cells in melanoma. Only in-frame clones appear in the TCRdb table, and some are missing; sequencing was by immunoSEQ multiplex PCR. Of more than 90,000 clones in the sample, roughly 90% were seen once. The sequence derives from a human donor with melanoma. Material for sequencing was peripheral blood.

The CDR3 coding sequence is TGCAGCGTTGAAGTAGGACAGGGGGGCACTGAAGCTTTCTTT. This sequence encodes CSVEVGQGGTEAFF. The chain uses TRBV29-1 and TRBJ1-1, with 10 bases fitting TRBD1. The V gene end was trimmed by 1 base and the J gene end by 4 bases; junction bases not matched to a gene: 3. CDR3 length equals 14 residues. Germline V CDR1 and CDR2: SQVTM, ANQGSEA.